The 11 T cell receptor beta chains below all came from one sample that was sequenced in a study of Tregs in tolerant kidney transplant recipients. Recipients received nonmyeloablative bone marrow transplants from related graft donors, with transient mixed chimerism. Only in-frame clones appear in the TCRdb table, and some are missing; sequencing was by immunoSEQ multiplex PCR. This sample has tens of thousands of clones, with 93% found just once. This specimen consisted of CD4+ T cells from blood (PBMCs), obtained 12 months after the transplant. The receptors shown here come from a human patient who received a combined kidney and bone marrow transplant. T cells may partly derive from the graft donor.

This chain uses TRBV29-1 with TRBJ1-1, with TRBD1 matching 10 bases. Germline loops: CDR1 SQVTM, CDR2 ANQGSEA. V gave up 8 bases and J gave up 3 bases; unmatched junction bases: 9. This CDR3 region has 14 residues. The CDR3 DNA reads TGCAGCATAAGACAGGGGGCTCGAGACACTGAAGCTTTCTTT. The encoded protein is CSIRQGARDTEAFF.

This CDR3 is CASSRDRGRFNEQFF. The CDR3 nucleotides are TGCGCCAGCAGCAGGGACAGGGGGAGGTTCAATGAGCAGTTCTTC. The chain is built from TRBV5-1 and TRBJ2-1; 11 bases agree with TRBD1. This CDR3 spans 15 amino acids. Per the germline V gene, CDR1 is SGHRS and CDR2 is YFSETQ. After removal of 4 bases from V and 6 bases from J, the junction contained 6 bases not matched to a gene.

This clone appeared once. J is TRBJ2-1 and V is TRBV7-2; possible D gene TRBD2, 5 bases. Germline V CDR1 and CDR2: SGHTA, FQGNSA. V shed 4 bases and J shed 2 bases, with 12 bases lying between them. The CDR3 extends over 15 amino acids. CDR3 coding DNA: TGTGCCAGCAGCTCCAGGCTAGCTGCCTACAATGAGCAGTTCTTC. Translated, it gives CASSSRLAAYNEQFF.

This chain uses TRBV11-2 with TRBJ2-7; D gene uncertain. The CDR3 extends over 14 amino acids. V was shortened by 2 bases and J by 1 base, with 9 bases between the two germline ends. Germline V gene lookup returns CDR1 SGHAT and CDR2 FQNNGV. CDR3 DNA: TGTGCCAGCAGCTTACGTATGCGTTCCTACGAGCAGTACTTC. It is translated as CASSLRMRSYEQYF. The complete variable domain, with remaining parts taken from reference TRBV11-2 and TRBJ2-7, reads EAGVAQSPRYKIIEKRQSVAFWCNPISGHATLYWYQQILGQGPKLLIQFQNNGVVDDSQLPKDRFSAERLKGVDSTLKIQPAKLEDSAVYLCASSLRMRSYEQYFGPGTRLTVT.

J is TRBJ2-7 and V is TRBV2; 7 bases are shared with TRBD1. In germline, CDR1 is SNHLY, CDR2 FYNNEI. With 10 bases clipped from V and 4 bases from J, the junction kept 16 bases outside the gene matches. CDR3 size: 15 residues. The CDR3 nucleotides are TGTGCCACCTTACTTCCCGGGACAGAAGAATACGAGCAGTACTTC. This translates into CATLLPGTEEYEQYF.

The rearrangement joins TRBV7-9 to TRBJ2-1; 8 nucleotides line up with TRBD1. The V gene end was trimmed by 0 bases and the J gene end by 8 bases; junction bases not matched to a gene: 6. Looked up from germline, CDR1 is SEHNR and CDR2 is FQNEAQ (reference sequence). CDR3 length equals 15 residues. The CDR3 nucleotides read TGTGCCAGCAGCTTAGCTGGACAGGGAGCGGATGAGCAGTTCTTC. Translating it yields CASSLAGQGADEQFF.

The chain carries TRBV10-3 and TRBJ2-3, with 13 bases identical to TRBD2. Germline values: CDR1 ENHRY, CDR2 SYGVKD. CDR3 length: 15 amino acids. V lost 5 bases and J lost 2; bases outside the gene matches: 1. CDR3 nucleotide sequence: TGTGCCATCAGTACTAGCGGGGGGGCCACAGATACGCAGTATTTT. Amino acid sequence: CAISTSGGATDTQYF.

There are a few counts of this clone. This chain joins TRBV9 and TRBJ1-1, with D possibly matching TRBD1 (5 bases). Germline V gene data show CDR1 as SGDLS and CDR2 as YYNGEE. The CDR3 spans 14 residues. V shed 0 bases and J shed 2 bases, with 8 bases lying between them. In nucleotides, the CDR3 is TGTGCCAGCAGCGTAGCGACAGATAACACTGAAGCTTTCTTT. Translated: CASSVATDNTEAFF.

The genes are TRBV20-1 and TRBJ2-3, with 7 bases aligning to TRBD1. The CDR3 spans 11 residues. V shed 4 bases, J shed 6 bases, and the junction held 1 base outside the gene matches. Germline V gives CDR1 DFQATT, CDR2 SNEGSKA (reference sequence). Here the CDR3 reads CSAIRGDTQYF. The CDR3 region has the DNA TGCAGTGCTATCAGGGGGGATACGCAGTATTTT.

This chain uses TRBV5-6 with TRBJ2-2; D not certain. Trimming stripped 5 bases from V and 5 bases from J, with 10 bases between. The CDR3 loop spans 13 amino acids. The germline gives CDR1 SGHDT, CDR2 YYEEEE. The CDR3 DNA sequence: TGTGCCAGCAGGGCAGGCCGGACCGGGGAGCTGTTTTTT. Protein: CASRAGRTGELFF.

The chain carries TRBV12-5 and TRBJ2-3; D unclear. CDR1 and CDR2 (germline): LGHNT, FRNRAP. V lost 4 bases and J lost 0, with 5 bases in between. The CDR3 is 13 residues long. CDR3: CASGWASTDTQYF. The CDR3, as DNA: TGTGCTAGTGGTTGGGCCAGCACAGATACGCAGTATTTT.